These 25 T cell receptor beta chains were sequenced from one sample in a study of blood T cell repertoires in COVID-19. Only in-frame clones appear in the TCRdb table, and some are missing; sequencing was by immunoSEQ multiplex PCR. The sample carries approximately 220,000 clones, around 87% recorded once. The sequenced sample was PBMCs or T cells enriched from blood (not recorded which). Source of these receptors: a woman between 18 and 29 years old in a cohort exposed to, infected with or recovered from COVID-19 (not recorded which).

V gene TRBV30 combines with J gene TRBJ2-2; 7 bases map to TRBD1. Germline V CDR1 and CDR2: GTSNPN, SVGIG (reference sequence). The V gene end was trimmed by 7 bases and the J gene end by 1 base; junction bases not matched to a gene: 9. CDR3 length: 15 residues. The CDR3 loop reads CAFLYRQGNTGELFF. Here the CDR3 DNA reads TGTGCCTTTCTCTACAGACAGGGGAACACCGGGGAGCTGTTTTTT.

The gene calls are TRBV5-1 and TRBJ2-2; TRBD1 agrees at 9 bases. Germline V gene data show CDR1 as SGHRS and CDR2 as YFSETQ. The CDR3 is 14 residues long. J lost 6 bases, V lost 8 bases, and 8 bases had no gene match. For the CDR3, the DNA is TGCGCCAGTTCCCTGGGACAGGGCCCCGGGGAGCTGTTTTTT. Translating gives CASSLGQGPGELFF. Complete variable domain (other parts from reference TRBV5-1 and TRBJ2-2): KAGVTQTPRYLIKTRGQQVTLSCSPISGHRSVSWYQQTPGQGLQFLFEYFSETQRNKGNFPGRFSGRQFSNSRSEMNVSTLELGDSALYLCASSLGQGPGELFFGEGSRLTVL.

This clone was seen only a few times. The CDR3 coding sequence is TGTGCCAGCAGTTCCCCCAGGTTTCGAACAGCCTACGAGCAGTACTTC. Translating gives CASSSPRFRTAYEQYF. V usage is TRBV28 and J usage is TRBJ2-7; D ambiguous. This CDR3 comprises 16 residues. The germline V and J ends were trimmed by 4 bases and 2 bases, with 18 bases remaining between them. Germline assignment: CDR1 MDHEN and CDR2 SYDVKM.

The chain is built from TRBV7-9 and TRBJ1-1, with D uncertain. V was pared by 9 bases and J by 0 bases, with 23 bases between. The CDR3 is made up of 17 amino acids. Germline CDR1 and CDR2: SEHNR and FQNEAQ (reference sequence). The CDR3 DNA sequence: TGTGCCAGTTCGGCGGTTTGGGGAGTGAGAATGAACACTGAAGCTTTCTTT. Translating gives CASSAVWGVRMNTEAFF.

This clone was counted between two and nine times. The V gene is TRBV7-9, the J gene TRBJ2-2; TRBD1 agrees at 7 bases. Germline values: CDR1 SEHNR, CDR2 FQNEAQ (reference sequence). V shed 5 bases, J shed 5 bases, and the junction held 8 bases outside the gene matches. The CDR3 spans 15 residues. CDR3: CASSSRQGGTGELFF. The CDR3 region has the DNA TGTGCCAGCAGCAGCCGACAGGGCGGAACCGGGGAGCTGTTTTTT.

The CDR3 here is CASRTQGVNGYTF. In DNA form, the CDR3 reads TGTGCCAGCAGGACCCAGGGGGTAAATGGCTACACCTTC. The chain carries TRBV6-5 and TRBJ1-2; 7 bases map to TRBD1. The germline CDR1 and CDR2 sequences are MNHEY and SVGAGI. The CDR3 has 13 residues. V gave up 6 bases and J gave up 6 bases; unmatched junction bases: 7.

The chain combines TRBV19 with TRBJ1-1; D perhaps matches TRBD1 (5 bases). Per germline, CDR1 LNHDA and CDR2 SQIVND (reference sequence). The V gene lost 3 bases and the J gene lost 8 bases, with 10 bases spanning the gap. The CDR3 extends over 12 amino acids. The CDR3 DNA reads as TGTGCCAGTAGTATTGGGGCGGGGGAAGCTTTCTTT. Translation gives CASSIGAGEAFF.

This rearrangement joins TRBV11-3 to TRBJ2-1; TRBD1 agrees at 8 bases. The CDR3 is 20 residues long. V gave up 2 bases and J gave up 3 bases; unmatched junction bases: 18. Germline values: CDR1 SGHNT, CDR2 YENEEA. This CDR3 reads CASSLRAGGTTRSLYNEQFF. CDR3 in DNA: TGTGCCAGCAGCTTAAGGGCAGGGGGCACCACCCGTTCCCTCTACAATGAGCAGTTCTTC.

The chain has TRBV4-1 and TRBJ2-4, with a possible D match to TRBD2 (6 bases). V was cut by 0 bases and J by 0 bases, with 15 bases left in between. This CDR3 contains 18 residues. The V gene's germline CDR1 is MGHRA and CDR2 YSYEKL. In DNA, the CDR3 is TGCGCCAGCAGCCAAGAAATGGTAGCGGCACTAGCCAAAAACATTCAGTACTTC. Protein sequence: CASSQEMVAALAKNIQYF.

J is TRBJ2-3 and V is TRBV30; 7 nucleotides match TRBD1. This CDR3 spans 12 amino acids. Germline V gene lookup returns CDR1 GTSNPN and CDR2 SVGIG (reference sequence). V shed 5 bases and J 2 bases; nucleotides not matched to a gene: 1. The CDR3 region is CAWDRDTDTQYF. The CDR3 DNA follows: TGTGCCTGGGACAGGGACACAGATACGCAGTATTTT.

The chain joins TRBV19 to TRBJ1-2, with D maybe TRBD1 (5 bases). V was shortened by 8 bases and J by 2 bases, with 9 bases between the two germline ends. The CDR3 extends over 12 amino acids. Germline loops: CDR1 LNHDA, CDR2 SQIVND (reference sequence). Here the CDR3 reads CASQGGNYGYTF. The CDR3 DNA reads as TGTGCCAGTCAGGGAGGGAACTATGGCTACACCTTC.

The V gene is TRBV12-5, the J gene TRBJ1-2; 7 bases line up with TRBD1. Germline assignment: CDR1 LGHNT and CDR2 FRNRAP. The V segment lost 2 bases and the J segment 4 bases; nucleotides outside the gene matches: 4. The CDR3 extends over 14 amino acids. The CDR3 sequence: CASGLTGQVYGYTF. The DNA for the CDR3 is TGTGCTAGTGGTTTGACAGGACAGGTCTATGGCTACACCTTC.

The V call is TRBV5-1, the J call TRBJ2-5; 7 positions agree with TRBD1. CDR3 size: 14 residues. Per germline, CDR1 SGHRS and CDR2 YFSETQ. The V segment lost 0 bases and the J segment 4 bases; nucleotides outside the gene matches: 3. CDR3 loop: CASSLGQGRETQYF. Here the CDR3 DNA reads TGCGCCAGCAGCTTGGGACAGGGTAGAGAGACCCAGTACTTC.

The chain carries TRBV18 and TRBJ1-6; no definite D call. CDR3 length: 14 residues. The V end was cut by 5 bases, the J end by 5 bases, with 10 bases between. Germline V CDR1 and CDR2: KGHSH, LQKENI. This CDR3 is CASSTTADNSPLHF. The CDR3 region has the DNA TGTGCCAGCTCAACTACGGCGGATAATTCACCCCTCCACTTT.

The V and J genes are TRBV7-9 and TRBJ1-5; a possible D gene is TRBD1 (5 bases). CDR3 length: 16 residues. Trimming removed 0 bases at V and 4 bases at J, with 13 bases between. In germline, CDR1 is SEHNR, CDR2 FQNEAQ (reference sequence). For the CDR3, the DNA is TGTGCCAGCAGCTTAGCGGGGGAGGGCCTTAATCAGCCCCAGCATTTT. Translation: CASSLAGEGLNQPQHF.

V gene TRBV5-4 combines with J gene TRBJ1-1; the D gene is possibly TRBD1 (5 bases). CDR3 size: 15 residues. V dropped 4 bases and J dropped 5 bases, with 18 bases sitting between them. Germline CDR1 SGHNT, CDR2 YYREEE (reference sequence). CDR3 nucleotides: TGTGCCAGCAGCACCCCACAGGCAGGCGAAACTGAAGCTTTCTTT. It codes for CASSTPQAGETEAFF.

The chain uses TRBV5-1 and TRBJ2-7; the D is unclear. Germline assignment: CDR1 SGHRS and CDR2 YFSETQ. The V end was cut by 0 bases, the J end by 5 bases, with 12 bases between. This CDR3 region has 14 residues. The CDR3 loop is CASSLGAGTDEQYF. CDR3 in DNA: TGCGCCAGCAGCTTGGGGGCAGGTACCGACGAGCAGTACTTC.

V usage is TRBV3-1 (or the pseudogene TRBV3-2) and J usage is TRBJ2-3; 11 positions match TRBD2. The CDR3 consists of 15 residues. The V gene end was trimmed by 4 bases and the J gene end by 5 bases; junction bases not matched to a gene: 5. Germline CDR1 reads LGHDT; CDR2 reads YNNKEL (reference sequence). The CDR3 is CASSLSGGVEDTQYF. The CDR3 DNA reads as TGTGCCAGCAGCCTTAGCGGGGGGGTCGAAGATACGCAGTATTTT.

The chain joins TRBV10-3 to TRBJ1-3, with D perhaps matching TRBD1 (5 bases). The CDR3 covers 15 residues. V was cut by 8 bases and J by 0 bases, with 14 bases left in between. The V gene's germline CDR1 is ENHRY and CDR2 SYGVKD. The CDR3 DNA reads TGTGCCATCGGTAACGCAGGGAACTCTGGAAACACCATATATTTT. Its translation: CAIGNAGNSGNTIYF.

The chain joins TRBV2 to TRBJ2-2, with a possible D match to TRBD1 (7 bases). Germline V gives CDR1 SNHLY, CDR2 FYNNEI. Deletions cut 7 bases from V and 5 bases from J, with 14 bases between. The CDR3 contains 14 residues. The CDR3 nucleotides read TGTGCCAGCAAAGAGACAGGGAGGACCGGGGAGCTGTTTTTT. Translated: CASKETGRTGELFF. The whole variable domain, filled in from reference TRBV2 and TRBJ2-2, reads EPEVTQTPSHQVTQMGQEVILRCVPISNHLYFYWYRQILGQKVEFLVSFYNNEISEKSEIFDDQFSVERPDGSNFTLKIRSTKLEDSAMYFCASKETGRTGELFFGEGSRLTVL.

The genes are TRBV28 and TRBJ1-1; a weak D match, TRBD1 (5 bases). Germline V gives CDR1 MDHEN, CDR2 SYDVKM. The CDR3 runs to 12 residues. V shed 7 bases and J shed 3 bases, with 9 bases lying between them. The CDR3 nucleotides read TGTGCCAGCAAGGGGTACGACACTGAAGCTTTCTTT. This codes for CASKGYDTEAFF.

The rearrangement links TRBV28 to TRBJ2-6; perhaps TRBD2 as D (5 bases). Germline V gene data show CDR1 as MDHEN and CDR2 as SYDVKM. The V gene lost 8 bases and the J gene lost 2 bases, with 13 bases spanning the gap. The CDR3 is 15 residues long. CDR3 sequence (DNA): TGTGCCAGCGGTCGGAGGTTGGCTGGGGCCAACGTCCTGACTTTC. This sequence encodes CASGRRLAGANVLTF.

This clone has more than one count but fewer than ten. The chain recombines TRBV5-1 with TRBJ2-1, with 7 bases that match TRBD1. There are 15 residues in the CDR3. CDR1 is SGHRS, CDR2 YFSETQ, per germline. V was clipped by 2 bases and J by 2 bases; unmatched bases: 4. The CDR3 is CASSLQGSAYNEQFF. CDR3 in DNA: TGCGCCAGCAGCTTACAGGGGAGCGCCTACAATGAGCAGTTCTTC.

V usage is TRBV7-9 and J usage is TRBJ2-7; 7 positions match TRBD2. The germline V gene has CDR1 SEHNR and CDR2 FQNEAQ (reference sequence). J lost 4 bases, V lost 1 base, and 13 bases had no gene match. This CDR3 region has 17 residues. The CDR3 reads CASSLGGGQPHWYEQYF. The CDR3 DNA sequence: TGTGCCAGCAGCTTAGGGGGAGGGCAGCCGCATTGGTACGAGCAGTACTTC.

J is TRBJ2-2 and V is TRBV24-1, with TRBD1 matching 8 bases. Germline CDR1 KGHDR, CDR2 SFDVKD. The CDR3 extends over 15 amino acids. J lost 4 bases, V lost 3 bases, and 3 bases had no gene match. The CDR3 sequence: CATSDATGGTGELFF. In DNA form, the CDR3 reads TGTGCCACCAGTGATGCCACAGGGGGCACCGGGGAGCTGTTTTTT.